The clone carrying this TCR beta chain was recorded once. V dropped 3 bases and J dropped 5; count of bases not matched to a gene: 13. Germline V gives CDR1 MRHNA, CDR2 SNTAGT. The CDR3 is made up of 17 amino acids. This specimen belongs to a study of blood T cell repertoires in COVID-19. Within 2 weeks of study entry, exposed participants had contacted a PCR-confirmed or clinician-diagnosed COVID-19 case. In the original workflow: The authors estimated nucleated cell counts from reference gene primer amplification. Profiling relied on immunoSEQ multiplex PCR, and the TCRdb table lists in-frame clones only, not all of them. V, J and clone size are those of that table, while D and trimming were read from the DNA. The profile shows about 320,000 clones, over 90% of them singletons.

Sequencing was done on a sample of PBMCs or T cells enriched from blood (not recorded which). The clonotype comes from a young woman who had been exposed to COVID-19. The V gene is TRBV6-4, the J gene TRBJ2-1, with 7 bases aligning to TRBD1. In DNA form, the CDR3 reads TGTGCCAGCAGTGAAAGACAGGGTTTCTACCCTAACAATGAGCAGTTCTTC. Amino acids: CASSERQGFYPNNEQFF.